These 14 T cell receptor beta chains were sequenced from one sample in a study of CD8 T cells in ankylosing spondylitis. One entry per CDR3 protein, called by TCRdb with MiXCR from the 5' RACE reads. There are fewer than 400,000 distinct CDR3 sequences in the sample; about 14% occur only once, and 0.85% to 1.4% lies in the top ten. Sequencing used blood, either unsorted or a sorted T cell fraction (not recorded which). These TCRs come from a male donor with ankylosing spondylitis or in good health (not recorded which).

This clonotype was counted a few times. The rearrangement links TRBV11-2 to TRBJ2-7; D assignment may be TRBD1 or TRBD2 (5 bases each). The V and J ends lost 5 bases and 5 bases respectively, with 13 bases between them. The V gene's germline CDR1 is SGHAT and CDR2 FQNNGV. The CDR3 length is 13 residues. CDR3 residues: CASSPGTFHEQYF. DNA of the CDR3: TGTGCCAGCAGCCCCGGGACCTTCCACGAGCAGTACTTC.

The table lists this clonotype with a few counts. The CDR3 nucleotides read TGTGCCAGCAGTCCAAGGACCGCTGATGCGACCCAGTACTTC. Its protein product is CASSPRTADATQYF. The V gene is TRBV2, the J gene TRBJ2-5; D is uncertain. The germline gives CDR1 SNHLY, CDR2 FYNNEI. The V end lost 5 bases, the J end lost 7 bases, and 17 bases lay between the germline ends. CDR3 length: 14 residues.

In its sample, this clonotype was seen a few times. This chain connects TRBV6-1 to TRBJ1-1; possibly TRBD1 for D (6 bases). Trimming took 5 bases from V and 0 from J, leaving 19 bases between them. The germline V gene encodes CDR1 MNHNS and CDR2 SASEGT. The CDR3 is 17 amino acids. CDR3 sequence: CASSPRGGRSMNTEAFF. The CDR3 bases are TGTGCCAGCAGTCCTAGGGGGGGTAGATCTATGAACACTGAAGCTTTCTTT.

This clonotype was counted only a few times. The V and J genes are TRBV7-2 and TRBJ2-5; unclear D gene. Germline values: CDR1 SGHTA, CDR2 FQGNSA. This CDR3 has 15 amino acids. The ends were cut back, 2 bases at V and 3 bases at J, with 13 bases in the middle. The CDR3 region is CASSLISALKETQYF. In DNA, the CDR3 is TGTGCCAGCAGCTTAATTTCCGCTCTCAAAGAGACCCAGTACTTC.

In its sample, this clonotype was seen a few times. The V gene is TRBV7-8, the J gene TRBJ2-5; tentative D call: TRBD2 (6 bases). The germline V and J ends were trimmed by 0 bases and 5 bases, with 16 bases remaining between them. Germline-derived CDR1 and CDR2 are SGHVS and FQNEAQ. The CDR3 runs 16 residues. The CDR3 here is CASSLALGTGGETQYF. The CDR3 coding sequence is TGTGCCAGCAGCTTAGCTCTAGGAACAGGAGGGGAGACCCAGTACTTC. Full variable domain (outside the CDR3, taken from reference TRBV7-8 and TRBJ2-5): GAGVSQSPRYKVAKRGQDVALRCDPISGHVSLFWYQQALGQGPEFLTYFQNEAQLDKSGLPSDRFFAERPEGSVSTLKIQRTQQEDSAVYLCASSLALGTGGETQYFGPGTRLLVL.

In its sample, this clonotype was seen a few times. This chain links TRBV9 with TRBJ1-1; D ambiguous. There are 12 residues in the CDR3. Germline CDR1 is SGDLS and CDR2 is YYNGEE. V was trimmed by 1 base and J by 3 bases, leaving 4 bases between them. The CDR3, as DNA: TGTGCCAGCAGCGTATTGGACACTGAAGCTTTCTTT. Its protein is CASSVLDTEAFF.

The V gene is TRBV21-1, the J gene TRBJ2-7; TRBD2, the table's D call, was not compared with the DNA. TRBV21-1 is a documented pseudogene. CDR3 size: 16 residues. The CDR3 protein is CASSSFLSGYSYEQYF. The CDR3 nucleotides are TGTGCCAGCAGCAGCTTCCTTAGCGGTTACTCCTACGAGCAGTACTTC.

This clonotype was seen more than once but under ten times. This chain uses TRBV5-1 with TRBJ1-2; 7 bases map to TRBD1. The CDR3 contains 15 residues. CDR1 is SGHRS and CDR2 is YFSETQ in the germline V gene. The ends lost 4 bases at V and 7 bases at J; junction bases unmatched: 13. CDR3 sequence (DNA): TGCGCCAGCAGCCCCGGAGGGGGCGAAGGGAGTGGCTACACCTTC. Translated, it gives CASSPGGGEGSGYTF. Filled out from reference TRBV5-1 and TRBJ1-2, the complete variable domain reads KAGVTQTPRYLIKTRGQQVTLSCSPISGHRSVSWYQQTPGQGLQFLFEYFSETQRNKGNFPGRFSGRQFSNSRSEMNVSTLELGDSALYLCASSPGGGEGSGYTFGSGTRLTVV.

The chain combines TRBV12-3 or TRBV12-4 with TRBJ2-7; D not resolved. The CDR3 runs to 13 residues. Trimming pared 7 bases from V and 1 base from J, leaving 11 bases between. The CDR3, as DNA: TGTGCCAGCACTCCCGGTGGTTCCTACGAGCAGTACTTC. Its protein product is CASTPGGSYEQYF.

This clonotype has just a few counts. V is TRBV6-1 and J is TRBJ2-7; perhaps TRBD2 as D (5 bases). This CDR3 contains 13 residues. V lost 6 bases, J lost 1 base, and 10 bases lay in between. CDR1 is MNHNS and CDR2 is SASEGT in the germline V gene. CDR3 protein: CASREASSYEQYF. CDR3 nucleotide sequence: TGTGCCAGCAGGGAGGCCTCTTCCTACGAGCAGTACTTC.

This clonotype showed up many times. The chain's CDR3 is CASSFGVGTEAFF. CDR3 DNA sequence: TGCGCCAGCAGCTTCGGGGTAGGCACTGAAGCTTTCTTT. The J gene is TRBJ1-1, the V gene TRBV5-1; D is undetermined. The CDR3 totals 13 residues. Germline loops: CDR1 SGHRS, CDR2 YFSETQ. Trimming removed 2 bases at V and 4 bases at J, with 9 bases between.

The V call is TRBV7-9, the J call TRBJ2-5; D uncertain. V shed 5 bases and J shed 5 bases, with 9 bases lying between them. Germline CDR1 and CDR2: SEHNR and FQNEAQ (reference sequence). The CDR3 consists of 12 residues. CDR3 protein: CASSASLETQYF. DNA of the CDR3: TGTGCCAGCAGCGCAAGCTTGGAGACCCAGTACTTC.

This clonotype was picked up a small number of times. The genes are TRBV10-3 and TRBJ2-7; possible D gene TRBD1, 5 bases. This CDR3 has 13 residues. The germline V and J ends were trimmed by 6 bases and 0 bases, with 9 bases remaining between them. Germline-derived CDR1 and CDR2 are ENHRY and SYGVKD. The CDR3, as DNA: TGTGCCATCAGAGACAGAGCCTCCTACGAGCAGTACTTC. Protein: CAIRDRASYEQYF.

CDR3 loop: CAIADRVTEAFF. The DNA for the CDR3 is TGTGCCATCGCCGACAGGGTCACTGAAGCTTTCTTT. J is TRBJ1-1 and V is TRBV10-3, with 7 positions matching TRBD1. The CDR3 contains 12 residues. The germline gives CDR1 ENHRY, CDR2 SYGVKD. V shed 8 bases and J 4 bases; nucleotides not matched to a gene: 4.